This T cell receptor beta chain stems from a study of neurological immune-mediated disorders. Whole-study context: In a group of around 35 multiple sclerosis patients, some 31 had the relapsing-remitting type and 3 had the secondary progressive type. Regarding the study as a whole: One cluster of related CDR3 sequences contained, by phylogenetic grouping, the repertoires of 18 of 34 multiple sclerosis patients and formed a possible signature.

Time point here: longitudinal time-point 1 (baseline). Stored at -80 C, 2 million PBMCs were the source of the unsorted libraries. The V gene's germline CDR1 is SGHDT and CDR2 YYEEEE. Losses at the gene ends were 1 base for V and 1 base for J; bases not matched to a gene: 6. The CDR3 is made up of 16 amino acids. The authors made cDNA by 5'RACE with 10-nucleotide random UMIs. TCRdb reprocessed the 5' RACE reads with MiXCR, giving one entry per CDR3 protein. Among approximately 37,000 distinct CDR3 sequences listed, roughly 3.2% were seen once. In this sample, this clonotype turned up many times. The antigen remains undetermined.

The gene calls are TRBV5-6 and TRBJ2-5; TRBD1 matches at 8 bases. The sequencing input was PBMCs. The clonotype was recovered from a woman in her sixties with multiple sclerosis. The CDR3 protein is CASSLRDRGSQETQYF. The CDR3 nucleotides read TGTGCCAGCAGCTTGAGAGACAGGGGATCCCAAGAGACCCAGTACTTC.